The subject of this entry is one T cell receptor beta chain. The data stem from a study of blood T cell repertoires in COVID-19. About the study: Sites in the United States, Italy and Spain provided acute and convalescent COVID-19 samples. The cDNA or gDNA used as material had been derived from T cells, B-cell-depleted T cells, or PBMCs.

The CDR3 covers 16 residues. V lost 5 bases, J lost 5 bases, and 18 bases lay in between. The germline CDR1 and CDR2 sequences are SGHTA and FQGNSA. As processed by the authors: Nucleated cell number was recorded as an estimate derived from reference gene primer amplification. Only in-frame clones appear in the TCRdb table, and some are missing; sequencing was by immunoSEQ multiplex PCR. V, J and clone size reflect that table, while D and trimming were determined from the DNA. The data contain roughly 200,000 clones, around 75% of them singletons. Patients from Seattle were sampled longitudinally, starting during active infection.

The sample consisted of peripheral blood. V and J are TRBV7-2 and TRBJ1-4; tentative D call: TRBD1 (5 bases). The origin of this receptor is a woman between 35 and 50 years old with COVID-19, enrolled during active disease. This chain's CDR3 is CASSLPVGGLNEKLFF. The CDR3 region has the DNA TGTGCCAGCAGCCTCCCAGTGGGGGGTTTGAATGAAAAACTGTTTTTT. Complete variable domain (other parts from reference TRBV7-2 and TRBJ1-4): GAGVSQSPSNKVTEKGKDVELRCDPISGHTALYWYRQSLGQGLEFLIYFQGNSAPDKSGLPSDRFSAERTGGSVSTLTIQRTQQEDSAVYLCASSLPVGGLNEKLFFGSGTQLSVL.